The clone carrying this TCR beta chain has a handful of counts. What it binds is unknown. TCRdb called the 5' RACE reads again in MiXCR, with one record for every CDR3 protein. The data contain just under 350,000 distinct CDR3 sequences, 10% to 15% of them singletons. The sample comes from a study of T-cell memory formation after mild COVID-19. Whole-study results and caveats: Some SARS-CoV-2-responding clones were already detected in memory before infection.

The V end was cut by 2 bases, the J end by 6 bases, with 11 bases between. The germline V gene has CDR1 MNHEY and CDR2 SVGEGT. The CDR3 contains 14 residues. The material sequenced was PBMCs or a T cell subset sorted from them (not recorded which). This TCR derives from a young man who had mild COVID-19 (a few samples of this study predate the infection). Cell type and time point are not known. The V and J genes are TRBV6-2 or TRBV6-3 and TRBJ2-1, with D possibly TRBD1 on 5 matching bases. The CDR3 nucleotides are TGTGCCAGCAGTTACAGGCAGGGTCGCAATGAGCAGTTCTTC. Its translation is CASSYRQGRNEQFF.